The clone carrying this T cell receptor beta chain has just a few counts. Its specificity is unknown. The authors obtained over 95% purity in all sorted populations. These data come from a study of beta chain features in type 1 diabetes. Across the whole study: Age and gender were similar between patients and healthy donors, as were cell yields.

Study-wide points: Type 1 diabetes patients had moderately but significantly shorter TCRB CDR3s in all four CD4+ subsets. Across patients, naive, central memory and Treg TCRB repertoires exhibited apparently greater similarity than was observed across healthy donors.

Every isolated RNA sample was fully reverse transcribed, so sequencing captured expressed TCRB transcripts. Libraries were prepared by immunoSEQ multiplex PCR; TCRdb keeps only in-frame clonotypes and omits some of them. The sample holds about 400,000 clones, about 12% seen once. Sequenced: naive CD4+ T cells from blood. The receptor was isolated from a woman between 18 and 29 years old with type 1 diabetes.

The CDR3, as DNA: TGTGCCAGCAAGACCGATCTGACAGGGGGGAACACTGAAGCTTTCTTT. Protein product: CASKTDLTGGNTEAFF. The chain employs TRBV5-4 and TRBJ1-1; 9 bases fit TRBD1. The CDR3 contains 16 residues. Per the germline V gene, CDR1 is SGHNT and CDR2 is YYREEE (reference sequence). The junction had 10 bases not matched to a gene; V was cut back by 6 bases and J by 1 base.